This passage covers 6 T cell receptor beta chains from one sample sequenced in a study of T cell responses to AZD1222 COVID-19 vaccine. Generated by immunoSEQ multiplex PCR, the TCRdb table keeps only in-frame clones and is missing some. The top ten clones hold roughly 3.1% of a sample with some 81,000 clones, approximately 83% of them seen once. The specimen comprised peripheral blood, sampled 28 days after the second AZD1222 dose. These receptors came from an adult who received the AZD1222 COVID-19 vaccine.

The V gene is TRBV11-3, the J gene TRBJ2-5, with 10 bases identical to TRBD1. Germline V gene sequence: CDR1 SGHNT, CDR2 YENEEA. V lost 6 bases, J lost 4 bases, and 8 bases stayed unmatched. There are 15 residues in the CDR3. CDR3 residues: CASSSRQGAVETQYF. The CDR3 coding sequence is TGTGCCAGCAGTTCACGACAGGGGGCTGTAGAGACCCAGTACTTC.

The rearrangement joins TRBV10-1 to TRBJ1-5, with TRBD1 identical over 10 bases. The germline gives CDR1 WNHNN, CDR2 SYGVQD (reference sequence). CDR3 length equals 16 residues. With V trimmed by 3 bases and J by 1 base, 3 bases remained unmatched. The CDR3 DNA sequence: TGCGCCAGCAGTGAACCGGGACAGGGGAGCAATCAGCCCCAGCATTTT. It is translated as CASSEPGQGSNQPQHF.

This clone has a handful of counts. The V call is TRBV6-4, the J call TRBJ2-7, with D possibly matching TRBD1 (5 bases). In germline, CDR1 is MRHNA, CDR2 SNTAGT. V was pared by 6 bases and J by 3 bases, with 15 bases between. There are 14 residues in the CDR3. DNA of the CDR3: TGTGCCAGCAGCCCCCAACCTGACAGCTACGAGCAGTACTTC. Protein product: CASSPQPDSYEQYF.

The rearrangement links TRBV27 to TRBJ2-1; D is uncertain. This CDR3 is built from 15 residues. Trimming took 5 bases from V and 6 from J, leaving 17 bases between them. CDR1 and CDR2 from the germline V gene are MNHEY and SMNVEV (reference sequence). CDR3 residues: CASSGRYSQLNEQFF. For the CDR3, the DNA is TGTGCCAGCAGTGGGCGCTACTCGCAACTCAATGAGCAGTTCTTC.

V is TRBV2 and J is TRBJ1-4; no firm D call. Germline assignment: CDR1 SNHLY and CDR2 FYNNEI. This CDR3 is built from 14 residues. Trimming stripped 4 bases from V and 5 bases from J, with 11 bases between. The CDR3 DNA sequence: TGTGCCAGCAGTGCGGGCGGATCAAATGAAAAACTGTTTTTT. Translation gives CASSAGGSNEKLFF.

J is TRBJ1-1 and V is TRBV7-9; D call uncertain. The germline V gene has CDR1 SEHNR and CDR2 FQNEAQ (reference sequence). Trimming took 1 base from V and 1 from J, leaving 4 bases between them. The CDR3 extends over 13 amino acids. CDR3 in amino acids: CASSLDKNTEAFF. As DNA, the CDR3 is TGTGCCAGCAGCTTAGACAAGAACACTGAAGCTTTCTTT.